This T cell receptor beta chain is from a study of T and B cells in COVID-19 patients. Multiplex PCR with BIOMED2 TRB-A/B primer pools amplified TRB rearrangements. MiXCR, applied by TCRdb to the multiplex PCR reads, yields one record per CDR3 protein. Seen here are fewer than 20,000 distinct CDR3 sequences, roughly 36% observed once, and the top ten hold 16%. From blood, about 240-550 ng of genomic DNA served as TRB template. This clonotype was observed once. The CDR3 sequence is 17 residues long. Germline CDR1 and CDR2: MNHEY and SMNVEV (reference sequence). Sequenced material: blood. The clonotype originates from a human donor with active COVID-19. V gene TRBV27 combines with J gene TRBJ2-5; D possibly corresponds to TRBD2 (6 bases). The J call may be in error: the DNA end matches TRBJ2-7 better. CDR3 coding DNA: TGTGCCAGCAGTCACCGTTCCCAAGACACCTCGGGGGACGAGCAGTACTTC. This translates into CASSHRSQDTSGDEQYF.